The entry below gives a single TCR beta chain sequence along with its context. Its specificity is unknown. The data originate from a study of cytomegalovirus exposure and HLA in healthy donors. Study-level points and caveats: Accurate HLA-A and HLA-B prediction from TCR beta sequences was reported for most subjects.

Per germline, CDR1 MNHEY and CDR2 SVGAGI. The junction had 3 bases not matched to a gene; V was cut back by 4 bases and J by 6 bases. The CDR3 contains 14 residues. This PCR relied on a set of 60 Vbeta primers and 13 Jbeta primers. Produced via immunoSEQ multiplex PCR; TCRdb's table is partial and in-frame only. The sample includes approximately 150,000 clones, 77% seen only once; the top ten take 3% to 4.5%. The V and J genes are TRBV6-5 and TRBJ2-1; 10 positions agree with TRBD1. Sequencing was carried out using PBMCs. This clonotype was sampled from a man aged 25 to 40 in good health and CMV-seropositive. CDR3 residues: CASSSGTGVNEQFF. For the CDR3, the DNA is TGTGCCAGCAGTTCCGGGACAGGGGTCAATGAGCAGTTCTTC.